Following are 31 T cell receptor beta chains from one sample sequenced in a study of T-cell reconstitution after alpha-beta-depleted transplantation in children. Preparation of the TCRbeta library used unique molecular identifiers. MiXCR, applied by TCRdb to the PCR reads, yields one record per CDR3 protein. In the table there are 200,000 to 250,000 distinct CDR3 sequences, around 9.6% of which are singletons. Sequencing used PBMCs from the stem cell graft donor, obtained from the stem cell graft. The receptor source for this set is a human donor who donated a stem cell graft to a child with acute lymphoblastic leukemia.

J is TRBJ1-2 and V is TRBV20-1; weak D call: TRBD1 (5 bases). V lost 2 bases to trimming and J lost 6 bases, with 16 bases between them. The CDR3 runs 14 residues. The germline V gene has CDR1 DFQATT and CDR2 SNEGSKA (reference sequence). The CDR3 DNA is TGCAGTGCTAGAACTCTCGGCCAGGGAAATGGCTACACCTTC. Translated, it gives CSARTLGQGNGYTF.

The chain has TRBV14 and TRBJ1-3; perhaps TRBD1 as D (5 bases). Trimming pared 3 bases from V and 4 bases from J, leaving 7 bases between. The CDR3 has 13 amino acids. Germline V CDR1 and CDR2: SGHDN, FVKESK. CDR3: CASSQAGGNTIYF. CDR3 in DNA: TGTGCCAGCAGCCAGGCAGGGGGAAACACCATATATTTT.

This clonotype was picked up many times. The CDR3 sequence: CASSPWEGTSTDTQYF. CDR3 nucleotide sequence: TGTGCCAGCAGTCCGTGGGAGGGGACTAGCACAGATACGCAGTATTTT. V is TRBV25-1 and J is TRBJ2-3; TRBD2 matches at 7 bases. After removal of 5 bases from V and 0 bases from J, the junction contained 8 bases not matched to a gene. CDR1 and CDR2 from the germline V gene are MGHDK and SYGVNS. The CDR3 covers 16 residues.

This clonotype was seen at least ten times. This chain uses TRBV5-1 with TRBJ1-5; D perhaps matches TRBD1 (6 bases). The CDR3 spans 15 residues. The ends were cut back, 4 bases at V and 3 bases at J, with 14 bases in the middle. Germline V gives CDR1 SGHRS, CDR2 YFSETQ. Here the CDR3 DNA reads TGCGCCAGCAGCGTAGACAGGAGTGACAATCAGCCCCAGCATTTT. Its protein product is CASSVDRSDNQPQHF.

This clonotype has a handful of counts. This sequence joins TRBV20-1 and TRBJ2-5; D gene ambiguous. With 5 bases removed from V and 2 bases from J, the gap between germline ends came to 6 bases. The CDR3 totals 11 residues. The germline gives CDR1 DFQATT, CDR2 SNEGSKA (reference sequence). This CDR3 is CSASNQETQYF. The CDR3 DNA reads as TGCAGTGCTTCGAATCAAGAGACCCAGTACTTC.

This rearrangement joins TRBV2 to TRBJ2-7, with D maybe TRBD2 (5 bases). The CDR3 extends over 14 amino acids. V lost 10 bases, J lost 0 bases, and 16 bases lay in between. The germline CDR1 and CDR2 sequences are SNHLY and FYNNEI. The DNA for the CDR3 is TGTGCCACCAAAGCGGAGGAGAGCTCCTACGAGCAGTACGTC. It is translated as CATKAEESSYEQYV.

This clonotype was seen only a few times. The chain recombines TRBV24-1 with TRBJ1-6; TRBD1 agrees at 8 bases. The germline gives CDR1 KGHDR, CDR2 SFDVKD. This CDR3 comprises 16 residues. V shed 3 bases and J 14 bases; nucleotides not matched to a gene: 14. The DNA of the CDR3 is TGTGCCACCAGTGATCTTACAGGGGGAAGTCTCGTCGCCCTCCACTTT. It specifies CATSDLTGGSLVALHF.

In this sample, this clonotype turned up many times. The chain uses TRBV6-5 and TRBJ2-7; D unresolved. The CDR3 is made up of 13 amino acids. Germline V gives CDR1 MNHEY, CDR2 SVGAGI. Trimming removed 0 bases at V and 2 bases at J, with 5 bases between. CDR3: CASSYSGAYEQYF. In nucleotides, the CDR3 is TGTGCCAGCAGTTACTCTGGGGCCTACGAGCAGTACTTC.

The rearrangement uses TRBV3-1 and TRBJ1-1, with D unresolved. V was pared by 4 bases and J by 4 bases, with 10 bases between. CDR1 and CDR2 from the germline V gene are LGHDT and YNNKEL (reference sequence). The CDR3 covers 13 residues. The CDR3: CASSRVGSTEAFF. CDR3 bases: TGTGCCAGCAGCCGCGTCGGGAGCACTGAAGCTTTCTTT.

This clonotype was observed a few times. The rearrangement links TRBV5-1 to TRBJ1-4; D unclear. The CDR3 has 15 residues. Germline V lookup: CDR1 SGHRS, CDR2 YFSETQ. V lost 7 bases, J lost 0 bases, and 13 bases lay in between. The CDR3 reads CASRRGGATNEKLFF. The CDR3 DNA reads TGCGCCAGCCGACGGGGTGGGGCAACTAATGAAAAACTGTTTTTT.

The V gene is TRBV27, the J gene TRBJ2-5, with D perhaps matching TRBD1 (6 bases). Trimming shortened V by 4 bases and J by 6 bases, and 12 bases separated the two germline ends. CDR3 size: 13 residues. CDR1 is MNHEY, CDR2 SMNVEV, per germline (reference sequence). The CDR3 is CASSYGGMKTQYF. Here the CDR3 DNA reads TGTGCCAGCAGTTATGGGGGCATGAAGACCCAGTACTTC.

This clonotype was observed many times. Here the CDR3 DNA reads TGCAGCGTTGGGAGCGGGAACAATTCACCCCTCCACTTT. This encodes CSVGSGNNSPLHF. J is TRBJ1-6 and V is TRBV29-1; unclear D gene. From germline, CDR1 is SQVTM and CDR2 ANQGSEA. Trimming removed 4 bases at V and 7 bases at J, with 11 bases between. The CDR3 totals 13 residues.

This clonotype was seen repeatedly, ten times or more. The chain employs TRBV5-1 and TRBJ2-5; D is unresolved. CDR1 and CDR2 from the germline V gene are SGHRS and YFSETQ. The length of the CDR3 is 15 residues. The ends were cut back, 1 base at V and 1 base at J, with 11 bases in the middle. CDR3 DNA: TGCGCCAGCAGCTTGTTTCCAGGAATCCAAGAGACCCAGTACTTC. It specifies CASSLFPGIQETQYF.

This clonotype was recorded a few times. The J gene is TRBJ1-5, the V gene TRBV6-5, with D unclear. The germline V gene has CDR1 MNHEY and CDR2 SVGAGI. Deletions cut 6 bases from V and 0 bases from J, with 12 bases between. This CDR3 contains 15 residues. Here the CDR3 reads CASSAQRFSNQPQHF. CDR3 DNA sequence: TGTGCCAGCAGCGCACAGAGGTTTAGCAATCAGCCCCAGCATTTT.

This clonotype was observed a handful of times. Since no conserved phenylalanine or tryptophan closes the CDR3, a read error is the likely cause. This chain uses TRBV20-1 with TRBJ1-5; tentative D call: TRBD1 (5 bases). This CDR3 contains 14 residues. Trimming removed 5 bases from V and 0 bases from J, with 11 bases in between. Germline V CDR1 and CDR2: DFQATT, SNEGSKA (reference sequence). DNA for the CDR3: TGCAGTGCTCGACAGCCATATAGCAATCAGCCCCAGCATTAT. Translating it yields CSARQPYSNQPQHY.

This clonotype has only a few counts. This chain links TRBV7-9 with TRBJ1-1; perhaps TRBD1 as D (6 bases). The CDR3 contains 14 residues. The V and J ends lost 4 bases and 9 bases respectively, with 18 bases between them. Germline lookup yields CDR1 SEHNR and CDR2 FQNEAQ (reference sequence). The CDR3 DNA sequence: TGTGCCAGCAGCTACGCCGACAGGCCCCTAAAAGCTTTCTTT. Translated, it gives CASSYADRPLKAFF.

This clonotype was recorded at least ten times. This chain uses TRBV9 with TRBJ2-1; D not certain. The CDR3 is 13 amino acids. V was clipped by 0 bases and J by 7 bases, with 8 bases between them. Germline V gene sequence: CDR1 SGDLS, CDR2 YYNGEE. CDR3 sequence (DNA): TGTGCCAGCAGCGTAGGGGTGGTTAATGAGCAGTTCTTC. Residues: CASSVGVVNEQFF. The full variable domain, completed using reference TRBV9 and TRBJ2-1, is DSGVTQTPKHLITATGQRVTLRCSPRSGDLSVYWYQQSLDQGLQFLIQYYNGEERAKGNILERFSAQQFPDLHSELNLSSLELGDSALYFCASSVGVVNEQFFGPGTRLTVL.

This clonotype was detected ten times or more. The J gene is TRBJ1-5, the V gene TRBV7-8; no reliable D call. CDR3 length equals 17 residues. Per the germline V gene, CDR1 is SGHVS and CDR2 is FQNEAQ. V was trimmed by 4 bases and J by 2 bases, leaving 18 bases between them. CDR3 protein: CASSSTTTGYGNQPQHF. The CDR3 DNA follows: TGTGCCAGCAGCTCAACAACGACGGGGTATGGCAATCAGCCCCAGCATTTT.

There are a few counts of this clonotype. J is TRBJ2-1 and V is TRBV9; 7 bases are shared with TRBD2. V shed 3 bases and J 7 bases; nucleotides not matched to a gene: 7. CDR3 length: 14 amino acids. Germline V gene lookup returns CDR1 SGDLS and CDR2 YYNGEE. This CDR3 reads CASSGPWGGNEQFF. The CDR3 DNA is TGTGCCAGCAGCGGCCCATGGGGGGGGAATGAGCAGTTCTTC.

This clonotype was recorded at least ten times. V and J are TRBV5-1 and TRBJ1-1, with D possibly matching TRBD1 (5 bases). V was pared by 3 bases and J by 8 bases, with 17 bases between. Germline V gene data show CDR1 as SGHRS and CDR2 as YFSETQ. The CDR3 length is 14 residues. CDR3 in amino acids: CASSWPRQGGEAFF. The CDR3 nucleotides are TGCGCCAGCAGCTGGCCCCGGCAGGGAGGAGAAGCTTTCTTT.

This chain uses TRBV18 with TRBJ1-6; perhaps TRBD1 as D (5 bases). The CDR3 consists of 17 residues. Germline CDR1 KGHSH, CDR2 LQKENI. Trimming took off 3 bases at V and 0 bases at J, with 12 bases between the two ends. The CDR3 sequence: CASSPRAPSSYNSPLHF. CDR3 nucleotides: TGTGCCAGCTCACCCAGGGCTCCTAGCTCCTATAATTCACCCCTCCACTTT.

This clonotype was counted a few times. This rearrangement joins TRBV19 to TRBJ2-1; TRBD2 matches 13 bases. Germline CDR1 is LNHDA and CDR2 is SQIVND (reference sequence). CDR3 length equals 16 residues. Losses at the gene ends were 8 bases for V and 8 bases for J; bases not matched to a gene: 12. The CDR3 sequence is CASRGTGTSGMYEQFF. CDR3 nucleotides: TGTGCCAGTCGAGGGACCGGGACTAGCGGGATGTATGAGCAGTTCTTC.

This clonotype appeared many times. The chain recombines TRBV28 with TRBJ1-2; D remains ambiguous. Per the germline V gene, CDR1 is MDHEN and CDR2 is SYDVKM. V was trimmed by 8 bases and J by 11 bases, leaving 18 bases between them. This CDR3 is built from 12 residues. CDR3 coding DNA: TGTGCCAGCTACCTCGGTGAAGAAGGGTACACCTTC. Translated: CASYLGEEGYTF.

This chain uses TRBV7-2 with TRBJ1-5; D is unresolved. The CDR3 spans 15 residues. Trimming left V 1 base short and J 7 bases short, with 14 bases between. Per the germline V gene, CDR1 is SGHTA and CDR2 is FQGNSA. DNA of the CDR3: TGTGCCAGCAGCTTAGGTTGGACGGCGGGCCAGCCCCAGCATTTT. Translation: CASSLGWTAGQPQHF.

The genes are TRBV7-2 and TRBJ2-1, with 8 bases matching TRBD2. Germline V gene data show CDR1 as SGHTA and CDR2 as FQGNSA. The CDR3 extends over 15 amino acids. V was pared by 2 bases and J by 7 bases, with 7 bases of the junction left unmatched. The DNA of the CDR3 is TGTGCCAGCAGCTTAATCGGGGGGGCGCGGAATGAGCAGTTCTTC. It encodes CASSLIGGARNEQFF.

This clonotype was counted many times. The genes are TRBV15 and TRBJ2-3; TRBD1 matches at 7 bases. This CDR3 has 14 residues. Germline CDR1 LNHNV, CDR2 YYDKDF (reference sequence). J lost 1 base, V lost 6 bases, and 4 bases had no gene match. The CDR3 nucleotides are TGTGCCACCAGTATCGGACAGGGCACAGATACGCAGTATTTT. Its translation is CATSIGQGTDTQYF.

The chain joins TRBV7-9 to TRBJ2-2; 9 bases match TRBD1. This CDR3 has 17 amino acids. J gave up 4 bases and V 4 bases, and 10 bases lay outside the gene matches. The germline V gene has CDR1 SEHNR and CDR2 FQNEAQ (reference sequence). CDR3 amino acids: CASSSRGTGSRTGELFF. The CDR3 region has the DNA TGTGCCAGCAGCTCTAGGGGGACAGGGTCCCGCACCGGGGAGCTGTTTTTT. The entire variable domain, with the rest obtained from reference TRBV7-9 and TRBJ2-2, is as follows: DTGVSQNPRHKITKRGQNVTFRCDPISEHNRLYWYRQTLGQGPEFLTYFQNEAQLEKSRLLSDRFSAERPKGSFSTLEIQRTEQGDSAMYLCASSSRGTGSRTGELFFGEGSRLTVL.

This clonotype was observed a handful of times. V is TRBV29-1 and J is TRBJ1-1; 9 nucleotides match TRBD1. The CDR3 has 18 amino acids. Germline CDR1 SQVTM, CDR2 ANQGSEA. Unmatched junction bases numbered 20, after V lost 6 bases and J lost 3 bases. The CDR3: CSVSPDGTGPFLYTEAFF. DNA of the CDR3: TGCAGCGTATCTCCCGACGGGACAGGGCCCTTTTTGTACACTGAAGCTTTCTTT.

A few counts support this clonotype. The rearrangement joins TRBV30 to TRBJ2-3; the D gene is possibly TRBD2 (7 bases). V was shortened by 7 bases and J by 1 base, with 15 bases between the two germline ends. CDR1 and CDR2 from the germline V gene are GTSNPN and SVGIG (reference sequence). The CDR3 spans 14 residues. CDR3 in amino acids: CALGGARGTDTQYF. CDR3 in DNA: TGTGCCTTAGGGGGGGCGCGGGGCACAGATACGCAGTATTTT.

This chain uses TRBV12-3 or TRBV12-4 with TRBJ2-6; D is possibly TRBD1 (6 bases). V was cut by 6 bases and J by 2 bases, with 11 bases left in between. The CDR3 runs to 15 residues. CDR3 sequence reads: CASSWTAAGANVLTF. CDR3 nucleotide sequence: TGTGCCAGCAGCTGGACAGCAGCTGGGGCCAACGTCCTGACTTTC.

The sample holds many counts of this clonotype. A much bigger clone sits one base away, suggesting this may be a read error. The chain recombines TRBV6-4 with TRBJ2-3; the match to TRBD2 covers 7 bases. The CDR3 length is 16 residues. J was trimmed by 0 bases and V by 4 bases; bases with no gene match: 7. Germline V CDR1 and CDR2: MRHNA, SNTAGT. The DNA of the CDR3 is TGTGCCAGCAGTGTTTCTAGCGGAACTAGCACAGATACGCAGTATTTT. Protein product: CASSVSSGTSTDTQYF.